This section outlines one TCR beta chain sequence together with its context. Its antigen is undetermined. The sample belongs to a study of cytomegalovirus exposure and HLA in healthy donors. Overall study results and limits: An apparent linkage of common viral pathogens to several of the most significant clusters emerged in a later analysis.

Germline CDR1 ENHRY, CDR2 SYGVKD. The junction had 8 bases not matched to a gene; V was cut back by 8 bases and J by 5 bases. CDR3 size: 14 residues. 60 Vbeta and 13 Jbeta primers were used in PCR. The assay was immunoSEQ multiplex PCR, and TCRdb's table has in-frame clones only and misses some. The sample yields about 100,000 clones, 76% seen once. Sequencing was done on a sample of PBMCs. The chain employs TRBV10-3 and TRBJ2-5; 10 bases agree with TRBD2. This clonotype originated in a young woman in good health and CMV-seropositive. CDR3: CAIGTLAGRETQYF. In nucleotides, the CDR3 is TGTGCCATCGGGACACTAGCGGGAAGGGAGACCCAGTACTTC.